Following are 7 T cell receptor beta chains from one sample sequenced in a study of beta chain features in type 1 diabetes. Whole-study findings and limits: Type 1 diabetes patients had moderately but significantly shorter TCRB CDR3s in all four CD4+ subsets.

The investigators reverse transcribed all of the isolated RNA, so they sequenced expressed TCRB transcripts. Profiled with immunoSEQ multiplex PCR; TCRdb holds only in-frame clones, not every one. This sample has 160,000 or so clones, with roughly 8% found just once. These receptors are not linked to any known antigen. Sequencing was done on a sample of central memory CD4+ T cells from blood. These receptors originate from a woman under 30 with type 1 diabetes.

The chain employs TRBV13 and TRBJ2-3, with a weak D call TRBD2 (7 bases). Germline V gene lookup returns CDR1 PRHDT and CDR2 FYEKMQ (reference sequence). V gave up 5 bases and J gave up 5 bases, with 14 bases separating them. The CDR3 spans 14 residues. CDR3 protein: CASSTNRGGDTQYF. As DNA, the CDR3 is TGTGCCAGCAGCACCAATAGGGGGGGAGATACGCAGTATTTT.

The chain joins TRBV7-9 to TRBJ2-5; the D is unclear. The length of the CDR3 is 13 residues. Germline lookup yields CDR1 SEHNR and CDR2 FQNEAQ (reference sequence). The V gene lost 5 bases and the J gene lost 5 bases, with 12 bases spanning the gap. The CDR3 loop is CASSPWSRETQYF. CDR3 DNA sequence: TGTGCCAGCAGCCCATGGTCGAGGGAGACCCAGTACTTC.

This clone was observed a handful of times. This rearrangement joins TRBV7-2 to TRBJ2-5; 11 bases fit TRBD1. V was pared by 5 bases and J by 4 bases, with 15 bases of the junction left unmatched. CDR1 and CDR2 (germline): SGHTA, FQGNSA. The CDR3 runs to 18 residues. The CDR3 is CASSRSGTGGRVGETQYF. The DNA for the CDR3 is TGTGCCAGCAGCCGATCCGGGACAGGGGGTCGCGTGGGAGAGACCCAGTACTTC.

The rearrangement joins TRBV28 to TRBJ2-3; D remains unclear. This CDR3 spans 10 amino acids. Germline CDR1 is MDHEN and CDR2 is SYDVKM. V was cut by 6 bases and J by 14 bases, with 12 bases left in between. DNA for the CDR3: TGTGCCAGCAGAGGCCCTAGGTGGTATTTT. Encoded protein: CASRGPRWYF. The full variable domain, in which reference TRBV28 and TRBJ2-3 provide the parts outside the CDR3, is DVKVTQSSRYLVKRTGEKVFLECVQDMDHENMFWYRQDPGLGLRLIYFSYDVKMKEKGDIPEGYSVSREKKERFSLILESASTNQTSMYLCASRGPRWYFGPGTRLTVL.

This clone was found a few times. V gene TRBV5-6 combines with J gene TRBJ2-7; D is perhaps TRBD1 (6 bases). This CDR3 region has 12 residues. Germline V gives CDR1 SGHDT, CDR2 YYEEEE. The V end lost 4 bases, the J end lost 7 bases, and 12 bases lay between the germline ends. The CDR3 DNA reads as TGTGCCAGCAGCCAGGGGCGGTGGGAGCAGTACTTC. Translating it yields CASSQGRWEQYF.

The table lists this clone with a few counts. The gene calls are TRBV4-3 and TRBJ2-1; 15 bases are shared with TRBD2. The germline V gene encodes CDR1 LGHNA and CDR2 YSLEER. CDR3 length: 18 residues. Losses at the gene ends were 4 bases for V and 1 base for J; bases not matched to a gene: 5. In nucleotides, the CDR3 is TGCGCCAGCAGCCCAAGTGGGACTAGCGGGAGGTCCTACAATGAGCAGTTCTTC. It yields the protein CASSPSGTSGRSYNEQFF.

The chain has TRBV5-1 and TRBJ2-2; D might be TRBD2 (5 bases). The CDR3 has 15 residues. CDR1 SGHRS and CDR2 YFSETQ come from the germline V gene. V was cut by 4 bases and J by 1 base, with 11 bases left in between. The DNA of the CDR3 is TGCGCCAGCAGCATAGCGAGGCTGAACACCGGGGAGCTGTTTTTT. It encodes CASSIARLNTGELFF.